One and the same sample provided the 32 T cell receptor beta chains below, sequenced in a study of patients and donors after allogeneic stem cell transplantation. One entry per CDR3 protein results from TCRdb running MiXCR on the RT-PCR reads. The data contain approximately 160,000 distinct CDR3 sequences, approximately 31% of them singletons. The sequenced sample was blood, either unsorted or a sorted T cell fraction (not recorded which). These receptors originate from a human donor who was either an allogeneic HSCT recipient or a stem cell or donor lymphocyte infusion donor (not recorded which). It is not recorded whose cells these are; they may come from a transplant donor.

There are many counts of this clonotype. This chain links TRBV21-1 with TRBJ1-5; the DNA was not compared with TRBD1, the D call given in the table. TRBV21-1 is a pseudogene locus. This CDR3 comprises 15 residues. The CDR3 loop is CASSKGGTARSSQHF. Written as DNA, the CDR3 is TGTGCCAGCAGCAAAGGGGGTACCGCCCGTTCGTCCCAGCATTTT.

This clonotype appeared a few times. V gene TRBV7-9 combines with J gene TRBJ2-7; a possible D gene is TRBD2 (7 bases). Germline assignment: CDR1 SEHNR and CDR2 FQNEAQ (reference sequence). The CDR3 totals 13 residues. V was trimmed by 6 bases and J by 4 bases, leaving 13 bases between them. The CDR3 region has the DNA TGTGCCAGCAGACCTGGGGGGGCGTACGAGCAGTACTTC. It is translated as CASRPGGAYEQYF. The whole variable domain, remainder taken from reference TRBV7-9 and TRBJ2-7, is DTGVSQNPRHKITKRGQNVTFRCDPISEHNRLYWYRQTLGQGPEFLTYFQNEAQLEKSRLLSDRFSAERPKGSFSTLEIQRTEQGDSAMYLCASRPGGAYEQYFGPGTRLTVT.

This chain joins TRBV6-2 or TRBV6-3 and TRBJ2-3; 11 bases map to TRBD2. CDR1 and CDR2 (germline): MNHEY, SVGEGT. The V gene end was trimmed by 1 base and the J gene end by 0 bases; junction bases not matched to a gene: 9. This CDR3 has 19 residues. The CDR3 DNA is TGTGCCAGCAGTTACTATGGCCTAGCGGGAGGTCCTAGCACAGATACGCAGTATTTT. Translation: CASSYYGLAGGPSTDTQYF.

J is TRBJ1-5 and V is TRBV3-1; 11 bases are shared with TRBD1. Looked up from germline, CDR1 is LGHDT and CDR2 is YNNKEL (reference sequence). The CDR3 contains 15 residues. Trimming took 1 base from V and 6 from J; bases not matched to a gene: 2. CDR3 sequence (DNA): TGTGCCAGCAGCCAAGGGGACAGGGGGGTTCAGCCCCAGCATTTT. It encodes CASSQGDRGVQPQHF.

The chain joins TRBV20-1 to TRBJ1-1; D is undetermined. CDR3 length: 16 amino acids. V was trimmed by 4 bases and J by 1 base, leaving 19 bases between them. Germline lookup yields CDR1 DFQATT and CDR2 SNEGSKA (reference sequence). CDR3 loop: CSANPPAPIQNTEAFF. DNA for the CDR3: TGCAGTGCTAACCCACCAGCCCCCATCCAGAACACTGAAGCTTTCTTT.

The chain recombines TRBV7-6 with TRBJ2-7, with D possibly being TRBD1 or TRBD2 (5 bases each). Germline V gives CDR1 SGHVS, CDR2 FNYEAQ. Trimming took off 0 bases at V and 0 bases at J, with 12 bases between the two ends. This CDR3 is built from 16 residues. The CDR3 DNA follows: TGTGCCAGCAGCTTAGCCGGGGCAGGGCACTCCTACGAGCAGTACTTC. It is translated as CASSLAGAGHSYEQYF. Combining the CDR3 with reference TRBV7-6 and TRBJ2-7 gives the whole variable domain GAGVSQSPRYKVTKRGQDVALRCDPISGHVSLYWYRQALGQGPEFLTYFNYEAQQDKSGLPNDRFSAERPEGSISTLTIQRTEQRDSAMYRCASSLAGAGHSYEQYFGPGTRLTVT.

This clonotype was observed a few times. J is TRBJ2-1 and V is TRBV7-9; D gene ambiguous. CDR1 and CDR2 from the germline V gene are SEHNR and FQNEAQ (reference sequence). The germline V and J ends were trimmed by 2 bases and 7 bases, with 6 bases remaining between them. The CDR3 runs 12 residues. This CDR3 is CASSLFGNEQFF. CDR3 DNA: TGTGCCAGCAGCTTATTCGGGAATGAGCAGTTCTTC.

The sample holds many counts of this clonotype. The chain joins TRBV7-2 to TRBJ1-5, with no clear D. CDR1 is SGHTA, CDR2 FQGNSA, per germline. This CDR3 has 17 amino acids. V was clipped by 5 bases and J by 4 bases, with 21 bases between them. CDR3 region: CASSPRSPLVGNQPQHF. The CDR3 bases are TGTGCCAGCAGCCCCAGGTCTCCCCTAGTGGGTAATCAGCCCCAGCATTTT.

This clonotype has ten or more counts. The V and J genes are TRBV4-2 and TRBJ1-3; D is unresolved. V was cut by 4 bases and J by 1 base, with 20 bases left in between. The CDR3 covers 18 residues. Germline V lookup: CDR1 LGHNA, CDR2 YNFKEQ. Written as DNA, the CDR3 is TGTGCCAGCAGCCTCCAATCCTATAAGGGTCCATCTGGAAACACCATATATTTT. Protein: CASSLQSYKGPSGNTIYF.

This clonotype occurred once. The V call is TRBV4-3, the J call TRBJ2-7; 9 positions agree with TRBD2. The CDR3 runs to 17 residues. CDR1 and CDR2 (germline): LGHNA, YSLEER. With V trimmed by 0 bases and J by 4 bases, 10 bases remained unmatched. The CDR3 region is CASSQDGVAGGPYEQYF. CDR3 coding DNA: TGCGCCAGCAGCCAAGATGGGGTCGCGGGAGGGCCTTACGAGCAGTACTTC.

This clonotype was picked up a small number of times. The V and J genes are TRBV5-1 and TRBJ2-1, with TRBD2 matching over 7 bases. Germline assignment: CDR1 SGHRS and CDR2 YFSETQ. Trimming removed 5 bases from V and 0 bases from J; junction bases left unmatched: 8. The CDR3 sequence is 16 residues long. The CDR3 nucleotides are TGCGCCAGCAGAGGCGCTGGCGGGAGCTCCTACAATGAGCAGTTCTTC. Translation gives CASRGAGGSSYNEQFF.

This clonotype was recorded many times. This chain connects TRBV20-1 to TRBJ2-1, with TRBD2 matching over 10 bases. The V gene end was trimmed by 0 bases and the J gene end by 1 base; junction bases not matched to a gene: 12. The germline V gene has CDR1 DFQATT and CDR2 SNEGSKA (reference sequence). CDR3 length: 19 residues. The CDR3 spells CSARDHLRAGGPSYNEQFF. The CDR3 DNA follows: TGCAGTGCTAGAGATCATCTTCGAGCGGGAGGGCCTTCCTACAATGAGCAGTTCTTC.

This clonotype was recorded a few times. The chain joins TRBV6-6 to TRBJ1-4, with D possibly being TRBD1 (5 bases). V lost 5 bases, J lost 10 bases, and 23 bases lay in between. The germline gives CDR1 MNHNY, CDR2 SVGAGI (reference sequence). This CDR3 region has 16 residues. DNA of the CDR3: TGTGCCAGCAGTCACGGCCCCGGGGCAGGAGGAGTAAAACTGTTTTTT. Translation gives CASSHGPGAGGVKLFF.

This chain connects TRBV20-1 to TRBJ2-7; D ambiguous. The V end was cut by 6 bases, the J end by 0 bases, with 12 bases between. Germline V gives CDR1 DFQATT, CDR2 SNEGSKA (reference sequence). The CDR3 contains 13 residues. This CDR3 is CSAGRARSYEQYF. CDR3 coding DNA: TGCAGTGCAGGTCGGGCCCGCTCCTACGAGCAGTACTTC.

The chain carries TRBV7-9 and TRBJ2-7; TRBD1 matches 9 bases. Germline V gene data show CDR1 as SEHNR and CDR2 as FQNEAQ (reference sequence). Trimming cost V 9 bases and J 6 bases; bases outside gene matches: 9. This CDR3 is built from 13 residues. This chain's CDR3 is CASTGTGRVEQYF. CDR3 bases: TGTGCCAGTACCGGGACAGGGCGGGTCGAGCAGTACTTC.

V is TRBV7-9 and J is TRBJ2-5, with D hard to call. V lost 4 bases and J lost 5, with 20 bases in between. This CDR3 contains 16 residues. Germline V gene lookup returns CDR1 SEHNR and CDR2 FQNEAQ (reference sequence). CDR3 amino acids: CASSSTTTPFGETQYF. The CDR3 DNA is TGTGCCAGCAGCTCCACCACGACGCCGTTCGGGGAGACCCAGTACTTC.

This clonotype came up a few times. The chain is built from TRBV2 and TRBJ1-5; 7 nucleotides line up with TRBD1. Germline CDR1 SNHLY, CDR2 FYNNEI. The CDR3 is made up of 16 amino acids. V gave up 3 bases and J gave up 3 bases; unmatched junction bases: 8. The CDR3 is CASSEGPGGFNQPQHF. The CDR3 DNA follows: TGTGCCAGCAGTGAGGGGCCAGGGGGGTTCAATCAGCCCCAGCATTTT.

A few counts support this clonotype. V usage is TRBV4-3 and J usage is TRBJ1-1, with 8 nucleotides matching TRBD1. The length of the CDR3 is 16 residues. Trimming removed 0 bases from V and 3 bases from J; junction bases left unmatched: 6. Germline loops: CDR1 LGHNA, CDR2 YSLEER. In DNA, the CDR3 is TGCGCCAGCAGCCAAGATCCGACAGGGGCGGACACTGAAGCTTTCTTT. Protein product: CASSQDPTGADTEAFF.

A few counts support this clonotype. The chain combines TRBV4-1 with TRBJ1-2; TRBD1 matches 9 bases. The germline gives CDR1 MGHRA, CDR2 YSYEKL. J lost 6 bases, V lost 1 base, and 0 bases had no gene match. The CDR3 is 13 amino acids. CDR3 DNA: TGCGCCAGCAGCCAAGGACAGGGGGATGGCTACACCTTC. Protein product: CASSQGQGDGYTF.

This clonotype has more than one count but fewer than ten. The chain joins TRBV6-2 or TRBV6-3 to TRBJ1-1; D is unclear. CDR1 is MNHEY and CDR2 is SVGEGT in the germline V gene. The CDR3 consists of 13 residues. Trimming removed 2 bases at V and 0 bases at J, with 4 bases between. CDR3 DNA: TGTGCCAGCAGTTACCGGCTGAACACTGAAGCTTTCTTT. It yields the protein CASSYRLNTEAFF.

This chain uses TRBV12-3 or TRBV12-4 with TRBJ1-1; D is unclear. The V and J ends lost 3 bases and 3 bases respectively, with 11 bases between them. The CDR3 contains 14 residues. DNA of the CDR3: TGTGCCAGCAGTTTTCAGGAAGTTTACACTGAAGCTTTCTTT. It specifies CASSFQEVYTEAFF.

This clonotype appeared many times. The V call is TRBV29-1, the J call TRBJ1-5; 8 nucleotides align to TRBD1. The V gene's germline CDR1 is SQVTM and CDR2 ANQGSEA. V trimming: 3 bases; J trimming: 5 bases; junction bases outside the gene matches: 6. The CDR3 consists of 14 residues. CDR3 DNA sequence: TGCAGCGTTGATGCGGACAGGGCGGATCAGCCCCAGCATTTT. It yields the protein CSVDADRADQPQHF. The full variable domain, rest sourced from reference TRBV29-1 and TRBJ1-5, is SAVISQKPSRDICQRGTSLTIQCQVDSQVTMMFWYRQQPGQSLTLIATANQGSEATYESGFVIDKFPISRPNLTFSTLTVSNMSPEDSSIYLCSVDADRADQPQHFGDGTRLSIL.

This clonotype was detected a few times. This chain connects TRBV20-1 to TRBJ2-1; 10 bases are shared with TRBD2. Germline V gives CDR1 DFQATT, CDR2 SNEGSKA (reference sequence). The CDR3 loop spans 21 amino acids. After removal of 0 bases from V and 1 base from J, the junction contained 18 bases not matched to a gene. The CDR3 DNA sequence: TGCAGTGCTAGAGATCTTGGCTTGTCTAGCGGGAGTATGGGGTCCTACAATGAGCAGTTCTTC. It encodes CSARDLGLSSGSMGSYNEQFF.

The chain carries TRBV15 and TRBJ1-6; D might be TRBD1 (5 bases). Germline V gene data show CDR1 as LNHNV and CDR2 as YYDKDF (reference sequence). V lost 8 bases and J 10 bases, leaving 15 bases between the germline ends. This CDR3 contains 13 residues. CDR3 nucleotides: TGTGCCACCCTTGAGGCCAGGGCATCACCCCTCCACTTT. It codes for CATLEARASPLHF.

V usage is TRBV5-6 and J usage is TRBJ2-3; 10 nucleotides align to TRBD2. The CDR3 extends over 15 amino acids. Trimming at V came to 3 bases and at J to 2 bases, leaving 3 bases not matched to a gene. Germline-derived CDR1 and CDR2 are SGHDT and YYEEEE. CDR3 sequence: CASSYGLADTDTQYF. The CDR3 region has the DNA TGTGCCAGCAGCTACGGACTAGCGGACACAGATACGCAGTATTTT.

The chain has TRBV12-3 or TRBV12-4 and TRBJ1-4; D not certain. V was clipped by 5 bases and J by 5 bases, with 12 bases between them. This CDR3 is 14 amino acids long. The CDR3 spells CASSRSLYNEKLFF. DNA of the CDR3: TGTGCCAGCAGTAGGAGTCTTTACAATGAAAAACTGTTTTTT.

The J gene is TRBJ1-2, the V gene TRBV12-3 or TRBV12-4, with a tentative D call TRBD1 (5 bases). CDR3 length equals 13 residues. Between the trimmed V and J ends, which lost 6 bases and 8 bases, there was a span of 16 bases. In nucleotides, the CDR3 is TGTGCCAGCAGCCAGAATTCAGGGTACGGCTACACCTTC. Amino acids: CASSQNSGYGYTF.

V is TRBV29-1 and J is TRBJ2-5; 8 nucleotides agree with TRBD1. Germline V lookup: CDR1 SQVTM, CDR2 ANQGSEA. This CDR3 has 17 amino acids. V was clipped by 3 bases and J by 2 bases; unmatched bases: 14. The CDR3 DNA reads as TGCAGCGTTGATGGGACAGGAGAGTTTCTCGGGCAAGAGACCCAGTACTTC. Encoded protein: CSVDGTGEFLGQETQYF.

The DNA for the CDR3 is TGCAGTGCTAGAGATGGAGGACACTATGGCTACACCTTC. Its translation is CSARDGGHYGYTF. V and J are TRBV20-1 and TRBJ1-2, with D unresolved. V was shortened by 0 bases and J by 3 bases, with 8 bases between the two germline ends. Per germline, CDR1 DFQATT and CDR2 SNEGSKA (reference sequence). This CDR3 is 13 amino acids long.

The chain links TRBV12-3 or TRBV12-4 to TRBJ1-5; D remains ambiguous. V shed 3 bases and J shed 5 bases, with 14 bases lying between them. The CDR3 is 15 residues long. In DNA form, the CDR3 reads TGTGCCAGCAGTTTCTCGGGGAGAGTGGATCAGCCCCAGCATTTT. It codes for CASSFSGRVDQPQHF.

The J gene is TRBJ1-5, the V gene TRBV4-1, with D perhaps matching TRBD1 (5 bases). Germline assignment: CDR1 MGHRA and CDR2 YSYEKL. V shed 2 bases and J shed 2 bases, with 13 bases lying between them. This CDR3 region has 16 residues. The CDR3 DNA reads as TGCGCCAGCAGCCAAAGGGCGGGACGGGGCAATCAGCCCCAGCATTTT. It yields the protein CASSQRAGRGNQPQHF.

This chain joins TRBV20-1 and TRBJ2-6; tentative D call: TRBD1 (6 bases). CDR3 length: 14 residues. V dropped 6 bases and J dropped 4 bases, with 13 bases sitting between them. In germline, CDR1 is DFQATT, CDR2 SNEGSKA (reference sequence). The CDR3 reads CSAIQGFGANVLTF. Written as DNA, the CDR3 is TGCAGTGCCATACAGGGATTCGGGGCCAACGTCCTGACTTTC.